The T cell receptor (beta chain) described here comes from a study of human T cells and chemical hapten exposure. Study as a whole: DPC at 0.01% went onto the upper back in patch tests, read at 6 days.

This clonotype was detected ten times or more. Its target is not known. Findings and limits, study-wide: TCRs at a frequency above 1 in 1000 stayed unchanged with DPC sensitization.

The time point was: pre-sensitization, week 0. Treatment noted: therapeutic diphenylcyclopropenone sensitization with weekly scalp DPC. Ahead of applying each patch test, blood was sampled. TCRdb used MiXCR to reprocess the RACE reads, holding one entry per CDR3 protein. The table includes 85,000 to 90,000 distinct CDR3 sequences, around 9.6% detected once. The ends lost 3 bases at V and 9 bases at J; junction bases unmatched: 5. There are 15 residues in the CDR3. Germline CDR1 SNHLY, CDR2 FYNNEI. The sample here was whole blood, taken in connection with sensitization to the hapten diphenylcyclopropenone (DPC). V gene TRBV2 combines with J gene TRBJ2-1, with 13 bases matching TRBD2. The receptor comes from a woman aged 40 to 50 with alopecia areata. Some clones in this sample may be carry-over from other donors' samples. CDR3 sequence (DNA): TGTGCCAGCAGTGAGACTAGCGGGGGGATTGGTGAGCAGTTCTTC. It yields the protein CASSETSGGIGEQFF. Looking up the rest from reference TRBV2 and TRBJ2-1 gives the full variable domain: EPEVTQTPSHQVTQMGQEVILRCVPISNHLYFYWYRQILGQKVEFLVSFYNNEISEKSEIFDDQFSVERPDGSNFTLKIRSTKLEDSAMYFCASSETSGGIGEQFFGPGTRLTVL.